This is a list of T cell receptor beta chains from one sample in a study of T-cell reconstitution after alpha-beta-depleted transplantation in children. TCRdb processed the PCR reads anew with MiXCR; each CDR3 protein has one entry. The table includes 500,000 to 650,000 distinct CDR3 sequences, 11% detected once. The sample in question was PBMCs, mostly from graft donor cells, obtained 180 days after TCRalphabeta/CD19-depleted stem cell transplant. Receptor source: a female patient between 2 and 15 years old who had a stem cell transplant for aplastic anemia, so the T cells may come from the graft donor. The CDR3 runs from the conserved cysteine through the conserved F or W. D genes are given only for firm matches. Clone size is shown for a subset of rows, as once, few, many or a class of expanded clone.

j_call: TRBJ2-1
clone_size: many
d_call: -
v_call: TRBV7-9
cdr3_aa: CASSLAGDNEQFF
cdr3_nt: TGTGCCAGCAGTTTAGCAGGGGACAATGAGCAGTTCTTC

j_call: TRBJ1-2
clone_size: -
d_call: TRBD1
v_call: TRBV7-2
cdr3_aa: CASSLVLDRASPYGYTF
cdr3_nt: TGTGCCAGCAGCTTGGTTCTCGACAGGGCCTCCCCCTATGGCTACACCTTC

j_call: TRBJ2-1
clone_size: -
d_call: TRBD1
v_call: TRBV7-8
cdr3_aa: CASSYPRWDSLHDEQFF
cdr3_nt: TGTGCCAGCAGCTACCCCCGATGGGACAGCTTACACGATGAGCAGTTCTTC

j_call: TRBJ2-3
clone_size: few
d_call: TRBD2
v_call: TRBV29-1
cdr3_aa: CSVGLAAYTDTQYF
cdr3_nt: TGCAGCGTTGGACTAGCGGCTTACACAGATACGCAGTATTTT

j_call: TRBJ2-1
clone_size: -
d_call: TRBD2
v_call: TRBV11-1
cdr3_aa: CASSPRGSGPLSSYNEQFF
cdr3_nt: TGTGCCAGCAGCCCTAGGGGTAGCGGGCCTCTCAGCTCCTACAATGAGCAGTTCTTC

j_call: TRBJ2-3
clone_size: -
d_call: TRBD2
v_call: TRBV11-2
cdr3_aa: CASSQRSSGRAHGTDTQYF
cdr3_nt: TGTGCCAGCAGCCAAAGGTCCAGCGGGAGGGCCCATGGCACAGATACGCAGTATTTT

j_call: TRBJ2-1
clone_size: -
d_call: TRBD1
v_call: TRBV19
cdr3_aa: CATWDRVNNEQFF
cdr3_nt: TGTGCCACATGGGACAGGGTCAACAATGAGCAGTTCTTC

j_call: TRBJ1-3
clone_size: -
d_call: -
v_call: TRBV9
cdr3_aa: CASSITGIGNTIYF
cdr3_nt: TGTGCCAGCAGCATAACAGGGATTGGAAACACCATATATTTT

j_call: TRBJ1-5
clone_size: few
d_call: -
v_call: TRBV6-2/TRBV6-3
cdr3_aa: CASSSLQGRQPQHF
cdr3_nt: TGTGCCAGCAGTTCATTGCAGGGGCGGCAGCCCCAGCATTTT

j_call: TRBJ2-1
clone_size: -
d_call: TRBD1
v_call: TRBV20-1
cdr3_aa: CSATLDRGNEQFF
cdr3_nt: TGCAGTGCTACATTGGACAGGGGCAATGAGCAGTTCTTC

j_call: TRBJ2-1
clone_size: few
d_call: -
v_call: TRBV30
cdr3_aa: CAWRGVSSYNEQFF
cdr3_nt: TGTGCCTGGAGGGGTGTTAGCTCCTACAATGAGCAGTTCTTC

j_call: TRBJ2-1
clone_size: few
d_call: TRBD2
v_call: TRBV7-2
cdr3_aa: CASSLAGKLAAYLSYNEQFF
cdr3_nt: TGTGCCAGCAGCTTAGCCGGGAAGCTAGCGGCCTACCTCTCCTACAATGAGCAGTTCTTC

j_call: TRBJ2-7
clone_size: few
d_call: -
v_call: TRBV6-1
cdr3_aa: CASLSRSSYEQYF
cdr3_nt: TGTGCCAGCCTCTCCAGGAGCTCCTACGAGCAGTACTTC

j_call: TRBJ1-2
clone_size: few
d_call: -
v_call: TRBV28
cdr3_aa: CASSPTPFQGFGGYTF
cdr3_nt: TGTGCCAGCAGTCCAACCCCCTTTCAGGGGTTTGGAGGCTACACCTTC

j_call: TRBJ1-5
clone_size: -
d_call: -
v_call: TRBV19
cdr3_aa: CASSIGFQPQHF
cdr3_nt: TGTGCCAGTAGTATCGGGTTCCAGCCCCAGCATTTT

j_call: TRBJ1-1
clone_size: -
d_call: -
v_call: TRBV10-2
cdr3_aa: CASRRTVLNTEAFF
cdr3_nt: TGCGCCAGCAGGAGGACAGTCTTGAACACTGAAGCTTTCTTT

j_call: TRBJ2-1
clone_size: many
d_call: TRBD2
v_call: TRBV5-1
cdr3_aa: CASSLERHRASGISYNEQFF
cdr3_nt: TGCGCCAGCAGCTTGGAGCGCCATAGGGCTAGCGGGATTTCCTACAATGAGCAGTTCTTC

j_call: TRBJ1-2
clone_size: -
d_call: -
v_call: TRBV20-1
cdr3_aa: CSASLQGRGYTF
cdr3_nt: TGCAGTGCTAGTCTCCAGGGTCGTGGCTACACCTTC

j_call: TRBJ1-1
clone_size: once
d_call: -
v_call: TRBV29-1
cdr3_aa: CSVEVRDPMTTEAFF
cdr3_nt: TGCAGCGTTGAAGTCCGGGACCCTATGACCACTGAAGCTTTCTTT

j_call: TRBJ1-1
clone_size: -
d_call: -
v_call: TRBV28
cdr3_aa: CASSLPVSTQAFF
cdr3_nt: TGTGCCAGCAGTTTACCGGTGAGCACTCAAGCTTTCTTT

j_call: TRBJ2-5
clone_size: -
d_call: TRBD1
v_call: TRBV7-7
cdr3_aa: CASSYDRGSTQYF
cdr3_nt: TGTGCCAGCAGCTACGACAGGGGATCGACCCAGTACTTC

j_call: TRBJ2-1
clone_size: many
d_call: TRBD2
v_call: TRBV29-1
cdr3_aa: CSVLAGGRGEQFF
cdr3_nt: TGCAGCGTCCTAGCGGGAGGGCGTGGTGAGCAGTTCTTC

j_call: TRBJ2-1
clone_size: few
d_call: TRBD2
v_call: TRBV27
cdr3_aa: CASSLQWEGYNEQFF
cdr3_nt: TGTGCCAGCAGTCTACAATGGGAGGGGTACAATGAGCAGTTCTTC

j_call: TRBJ2-7
clone_size: -
d_call: TRBD1
v_call: TRBV28
cdr3_aa: CASRVQGAGGPYEQYF
cdr3_nt: TGTGCCAGCCGCGTGCAGGGGGCTGGTGGGCCCTACGAGCAGTACTTC

j_call: TRBJ2-1
clone_size: -
d_call: -
v_call: TRBV25-1
cdr3_aa: CASRAIWGPGGGLPRSYNEQFF
cdr3_nt: TGTGCCAGCAGAGCTATATGGGGGCCCGGGGGCGGACTACCCCGAAGCTACAATGAGCAGTTCTTC

j_call: TRBJ2-6
clone_size: few
d_call: -
v_call: TRBV27
cdr3_aa: CASSSREPGANVLTF
cdr3_nt: TGTGCCAGCAGTTCCCGGGAGCCCGGGGCCAACGTCCTGACTTTC

j_call: TRBJ2-7
clone_size: -
d_call: -
v_call: TRBV7-8
cdr3_aa: CASAGPVRNSSYEQYF
cdr3_nt: TGTGCCAGCGCGGGACCGGTCAGGAATAGCTCCTACGAGCAGTACTTC

j_call: TRBJ1-2
clone_size: -
d_call: -
v_call: TRBV5-1
cdr3_aa: CAIPTGAYGYTF
cdr3_nt: TGCGCCATCCCGACAGGCGCCTATGGCTACACCTTC

j_call: TRBJ1-5
clone_size: few
d_call: TRBD1
v_call: TRBV28
cdr3_aa: CASSLGNRGSSNQPQHF
cdr3_nt: TGTGCCAGCAGTTTAGGGAACAGGGGTTCTAGCAATCAGCCCCAGCATTTT

j_call: TRBJ1-5
clone_size: -
d_call: TRBD1
v_call: TRBV12-3/TRBV12-4
cdr3_aa: CASSDRDRVNQPQHF
cdr3_nt: TGTGCCAGCAGTGACCGGGACAGGGTTAACCAGCCCCAGCATTTT

j_call: TRBJ2-3
clone_size: many
d_call: TRBD2
v_call: TRBV20-1
cdr3_aa: CSARLAGADTQYF
cdr3_nt: TGCAGTGCTAGACTAGCGGGAGCAGATACGCAGTATTTT

j_call: TRBJ2-3
clone_size: many
d_call: -
v_call: TRBV6-2/TRBV6-3
cdr3_aa: CASSSLVIAADTQYF
cdr3_nt: TGTGCCAGCAGTAGCTTGGTGATAGCGGCAGATACGCAGTATTTT

j_call: TRBJ2-1
clone_size: -
d_call: TRBD2
v_call: TRBV5-1
cdr3_aa: CASSLGLAASSYNEQFF
cdr3_nt: TGCGCCAGCAGCCTCGGACTAGCGGCGAGCTCCTACAATGAGCAGTTCTTC

j_call: TRBJ2-5
clone_size: few
d_call: -
v_call: TRBV20-1
cdr3_aa: CSARDVGRLSTQYF
cdr3_nt: TGCAGTGCTAGAGATGTGGGACGTTTATCGACCCAGTACTTC

j_call: TRBJ2-1
clone_size: many
d_call: -
v_call: TRBV24-1
cdr3_aa: CATSESDGSSYNEQFF
cdr3_nt: TGTGCCACCAGTGAATCCGACGGGAGCTCCTACAATGAGCAGTTCTTC

j_call: TRBJ1-2
clone_size: many
d_call: -
v_call: TRBV29-1
cdr3_aa: CSVPKDYGYTF
cdr3_nt: TGCAGCGTTCCGAAGGACTATGGCTACACCTTC

j_call: TRBJ2-1
clone_size: many
d_call: TRBD2
v_call: TRBV28
cdr3_aa: CASSLWRGDSYNEQFF
cdr3_nt: TGTGCCAGCAGTTTATGGCGGGGGGACTCCTACAATGAGCAGTTCTTC

j_call: TRBJ2-4
clone_size: many
d_call: -
v_call: TRBV4-3
cdr3_aa: CASSQSKLAEGNIQYF
cdr3_nt: TGCGCCAGCAGCCAATCGAAACTAGCCGAGGGAAACATTCAGTACTTC

j_call: TRBJ2-1
clone_size: few
d_call: -
v_call: TRBV4-3
cdr3_aa: CASSQEPTQNEQFF
cdr3_nt: TGCGCCAGCAGCCAAGAGCCAACACAAAATGAGCAGTTCTTC

j_call: TRBJ2-1
clone_size: few
d_call: -
v_call: TRBV29-1
cdr3_aa: CSVEVSVRGNEQFF
cdr3_nt: TGCAGCGTTGAAGTCAGTGTGAGGGGCAATGAGCAGTTCTTC

j_call: TRBJ2-6
clone_size: few
d_call: -
v_call: TRBV10-2
cdr3_aa: CASSASGANVLTF
cdr3_nt: TGCGCCAGCAGTGCCTCTGGGGCCAACGTCCTGACTTTC

j_call: TRBJ2-1
clone_size: -
d_call: TRBD2
v_call: TRBV7-9
cdr3_aa: CASSFILAGGGNEQFF
cdr3_nt: TGTGCCAGCAGCTTTATCCTAGCGGGAGGAGGCAATGAGCAGTTCTTC